A selection of T cell receptor beta chains follows, all from one sample in a study of blood T cell repertoires in COVID-19. The assay was immunoSEQ multiplex PCR, and TCRdb's table has in-frame clones only and misses some. Counted here are under 300,000 clones, over 80% occurring once; the ten biggest clones make up about 1.5%. The sequenced material came from peripheral blood. The receptors derive from a woman aged 40 to 50 who had recovered from COVID-19. The CDR3 runs from the conserved cysteine through the conserved F or W. A D gene is named only where the DNA matches it firmly. Only some rows state a clone size, as once, few, many or a class for expanded clones.

V gene: TRBV6-5
J gene: TRBJ2-2
clone size: .
D gene: TRBD1
CDR3 DNA: TGTGCCAGCAGTTCATTGACAGGGTGGTCCGGGGAGCTGTTTTTT
CDR3 protein: CASSSLTGWSGELFF

V gene: TRBV19
J gene: TRBJ1-1
clone size: .
D gene: TRBD1
CDR3 DNA: TGTGCCAGCCGGGACAGGGGGCAGGGTGAAGCTTTCTTT
CDR3 protein: CASRDRGQGEAFF

V gene: TRBV12-3/TRBV12-4
J gene: TRBJ1-1
clone size: .
D gene: .
CDR3 DNA: TGTGCCAGCACCTACAGGGTTGGCACTGAAGCTTTCTTT
CDR3 protein: CASTYRVGTEAFF

V gene: TRBV27
J gene: TRBJ1-1
clone size: .
D gene: .
CDR3 DNA: TGTGCCAGCAGTTTATGGGGCCTCGGGGGAGTGTCTGAAGCTTTCTTT
CDR3 protein: CASSLWGLGGVSEAFF

V gene: TRBV5-1
J gene: TRBJ1-4
clone size: .
D gene: .
CDR3 DNA: TGCGCCAGCAGTCGGGGGGCAGGGGCAACTAATGAAAAACTGTTTTTT
CDR3 protein: CASSRGAGATNEKLFF

V gene: TRBV28
J gene: TRBJ2-3
clone size: .
D gene: TRBD2
CDR3 DNA: TGTGCCAGCACTCTCGGCACGCGGGGGGGCACAGATACGCAGTATTTT
CDR3 protein: CASTLGTRGGTDTQYF

V gene: TRBV7-2
J gene: TRBJ1-2
clone size: few
D gene: TRBD1
CDR3 DNA: TGTGCCAGCAGCATCACACAGGGGCGCGACTACACCTTC
CDR3 protein: CASSITQGRDYTF

V gene: TRBV19
J gene: TRBJ1-3
clone size: .
D gene: .
CDR3 DNA: TGTGCCAGCGACACCCCAGACGGGGGGATCTCTGGAAACACCATATATTTT
CDR3 protein: CASDTPDGGISGNTIYF

V gene: TRBV28
J gene: TRBJ1-5
clone size: .
D gene: .
CDR3 DNA: TGTGCCAGCAGCTCCTACCGCGGGGGACAGCCCCAGCATTTT
CDR3 protein: CASSSYRGGQPQHF

V gene: TRBV18
J gene: TRBJ2-7
clone size: .
D gene: TRBD1
CDR3 DNA: TGTGCCAGCTCACCTCCGGGACAGGGCTTCTACGAGCAGTACTTC
CDR3 protein: CASSPPGQGFYEQYF

V gene: TRBV3-1/TRBV3-2
J gene: TRBJ2-1
clone size: .
D gene: .
CDR3 DNA: TGTGCCAGCAGCCACGGGGGAGGGGGTTTAGGGGCTGAACAGTTCTTC
CDR3 protein: CASSHGGGGLGAEQFF